The 26 T cell receptor beta chains below come from one sample, sequenced in a study of spatial heterogeneity in lung cancer. Each CDR3 protein gets one entry after TCRdb re-called the 5' RACE reads with MiXCR. The sample yields more than 80,000 distinct CDR3 sequences, about an eighth seen once. Time point defined: sample taken at primary tumor resection. Specimen: PBMCs, collected at surgery. The source is a male donor with early-stage non-small cell lung cancer.

There are a few counts of this clonotype. The DNA for the CDR3 is TGTGCCAGCAGTGATTGGGGTCGCGCAGATACGCAGTATTTT. It yields the protein CASSDWGRADTQYF. The chain carries TRBV6-1 and TRBJ2-3; D call uncertain. The V gene lost 3 bases and the J gene lost 4 bases, with 11 bases spanning the gap. Germline assignment: CDR1 MNHNS and CDR2 SASEGT. CDR3 length: 14 residues.

This clonotype was observed at least ten times. The rearrangement links TRBV6-5 to TRBJ2-2; 8 bases agree with TRBD1. In germline, CDR1 is MNHEY, CDR2 SVGAGI. The CDR3 extends over 12 amino acids. CDR3: CCTGGDTGELFF. Here the CDR3 DNA reads TGTTGCACAGGGGGTGACACCGGGGAGCTGTTTTTT.

Ten or more counts support this clonotype. The V gene is TRBV30, the J gene TRBJ2-1; 9 nucleotides line up with TRBD1. With V trimmed by 3 bases and J by 2 bases, 5 bases remained unmatched. The CDR3 runs to 15 residues. Germline values: CDR1 GTSNPN, CDR2 SVGIG (reference sequence). CDR3 loop: CAWSSDRGPYNEQFF. The CDR3 region has the DNA TGTGCCTGGAGCTCGGACAGGGGTCCCTACAATGAGCAGTTCTTC. The variable domain in full, completed from reference TRBV30 and TRBJ2-1, reads SQTIHQWPATLVQPVGSPLSLECTVEGTSNPNLYWYRQAAGRGLQLLFYSVGIGQISSEVPQNLSASRPQDRQFILSSKKLLLSDSGFYLCAWSSDRGPYNEQFFGPGTRLTVL.

This clonotype was detected a few times. The chain uses TRBV19 and TRBJ2-3, with a possible D match to TRBD2 (5 bases). From germline, CDR1 is LNHDA and CDR2 SQIVND (reference sequence). The CDR3 spans 12 residues. V was cut by 9 bases and J by 9 bases, with 16 bases left in between. The DNA for the CDR3 is TGTGCCAGCAGCGGACCCCTAGGGACGCAGTATTTT. Translated, it gives CASSGPLGTQYF. The full variable domain, in which reference TRBV19 and TRBJ2-3 provide the parts outside the CDR3, is DGGITQSPKYLFRKEGQNVTLSCEQNLNHDAMYWYRQDPGQGLRLIYYSQIVNDFQKGDIAEGYSVSREKKESFPLTVTSAQKNPTAFYLCASSGPLGTQYFGPGTRLTVL.

There are a few counts of this clonotype. The gene calls are TRBV7-8 and TRBJ2-7; 7 bases are a match to TRBD1. J lost 9 bases, V lost 1 base, and 12 bases had no gene match. The CDR3 is 15 residues long. Germline values: CDR1 SGHVS, CDR2 FQNEAQ. CDR3: CASSLDSAHRGRQYF. DNA for the CDR3: TGTGCCAGCAGCTTAGATAGTGCCCACAGGGGAAGGCAGTACTTC.

In its sample, this clonotype was seen a few times. The CDR3 sequence is CASRPRTAAGELFF. CDR3 DNA: TGTGCCAGCAGGCCCCGGACAGCGGCCGGGGAGCTGTTTTTT. The chain is built from TRBV12-3 or TRBV12-4 and TRBJ2-2, with a possible D match to TRBD1 (6 bases). Trimming cost V 6 bases and J 6 bases, with 14 bases left between them. The CDR3 runs to 14 residues.

There are a few counts of this clonotype. The rearrangement uses TRBV11-2 and TRBJ2-1; no definite D call. CDR1 and CDR2 (germline): SGHAT, FQNNGV. This CDR3 has 12 amino acids. Between the trimmed V and J ends, which lost 1 base and 6 bases, there was a span of 4 bases. The CDR3 reads CASSLGPNEQFF. In DNA form, the CDR3 reads TGTGCCAGCAGCTTAGGTCCCAATGAGCAGTTCTTC. The whole variable domain, filled in from reference TRBV11-2 and TRBJ2-1, reads EAGVAQSPRYKIIEKRQSVAFWCNPISGHATLYWYQQILGQGPKLLIQFQNNGVVDDSQLPKDRFSAERLKGVDSTLKIQPAKLEDSAVYLCASSLGPNEQFFGPGTRLTVL.

V usage is TRBV27 and J usage is TRBJ2-2; TRBD1 aligns across 7 bases. V shed 6 bases and J 3 bases; nucleotides not matched to a gene: 4. This CDR3 region has 14 residues. CDR1 MNHEY and CDR2 SMNVEV come from the germline V gene (reference sequence). This chain's CDR3 is CASSRQGYTGELFF. The CDR3 DNA sequence: TGTGCCAGCAGCCGACAGGGTTACACCGGGGAGCTGTTTTTT.

The V gene is TRBV4-1, the J gene TRBJ1-2; D is unclear. V gave up 1 base and J gave up 4 bases, with 16 bases separating them. From germline, CDR1 is MGHRA and CDR2 YSYEKL. The CDR3 runs to 16 residues. The CDR3 protein is CASSQVAKQSRYGYTF. The DNA of the CDR3 is TGCGCCAGCAGCCAAGTGGCAAAACAATCTCGCTATGGCTACACCTTC.

There are a few counts of this clonotype. The CDR3 sequence is CASRTPGLAGGPAYEQYF. CDR3 nucleotides: TGTGCCAGCAGGACACCGGGACTAGCGGGGGGCCCCGCCTACGAGCAGTACTTC. The V gene is TRBV6-2 or TRBV6-3, the J gene TRBJ2-7, with TRBD2 matching 15 bases. V trimming: 6 bases; J trimming: 2 bases; junction bases outside the gene matches: 11. The CDR3 extends over 18 amino acids. Germline assignment: CDR1 MNHEY and CDR2 SVGEGT.

The J gene is TRBJ1-6, the V gene TRBV5-1; no reliable D call. The CDR3 spans 14 residues. From germline, CDR1 is SGHRS and CDR2 YFSETQ. Trimming stripped 6 bases from V and 7 bases from J, with 14 bases between. Written as DNA, the CDR3 is TGCGCCAGCACCGAAAGGATTTCCAATTCACCCCTCCACTTT. Amino acids: CASTERISNSPLHF.

The J gene is TRBJ2-6, the V gene TRBV5-4; D is perhaps TRBD1 (6 bases). Germline V gene sequence: CDR1 SGHNT, CDR2 YYREEE (reference sequence). V lost 3 bases, J lost 4 bases, and 11 bases lay in between. CDR3 size: 15 residues. CDR3 protein: CASSSIGTGANVLTF. The CDR3 coding sequence is TGTGCCAGCAGCTCGATAGGGACAGGGGCCAACGTCCTGACTTTC.

The genes are TRBV12-3 or TRBV12-4 and TRBJ1-6; 8 bases align to TRBD1. This CDR3 region has 15 residues. With 6 bases clipped from V and 6 bases from J, the junction kept 7 bases outside the gene matches. The CDR3 here is CASRQGATPNSPLHF. CDR3 DNA: TGTGCCAGCAGGCAGGGGGCAACCCCTAATTCACCCCTCCACTTT.

This clonotype was observed a few times. This chain uses TRBV27 with TRBJ2-6; no reliable D call. The V gene's germline CDR1 is MNHEY and CDR2 SMNVEV (reference sequence). V was trimmed by 6 bases and J by 0 bases, leaving 9 bases between them. This CDR3 is built from 15 residues. The CDR3 here is CASSTQASGANVLTF. The CDR3 DNA follows: TGTGCCAGCAGCACACAAGCCTCTGGGGCCAACGTCCTGACTTTC.

This chain uses TRBV20-1 with TRBJ1-2, with D possibly matching TRBD1 (5 bases). Trimming shortened V by 1 base and J by 0 bases, and 9 bases separated the two germline ends. Germline CDR1 reads DFQATT; CDR2 reads SNEGSKA (reference sequence). This CDR3 region has 14 residues. DNA of the CDR3: TGCAGTGCTAGAGTCCAGGGCACTAACTATGGCTACACCTTC. Its protein product is CSARVQGTNYGYTF.

In this sample, this clonotype turned up many times. The rearrangement joins TRBV7-6 to TRBJ2-5; D perhaps matches TRBD1 (6 bases). V was clipped by 5 bases and J by 0 bases, with 10 bases between them. Germline V gene sequence: CDR1 SGHVS, CDR2 FNYEAQ. The CDR3 loop spans 14 amino acids. The CDR3 nucleotides are TGTGCCAGCAGCCCGTACAGGGACCAAGAGACCCAGTACTTC. Translated, it gives CASSPYRDQETQYF.

The chain couples TRBV3-1 to TRBJ1-2; TRBD1 matches 7 bases. J gave up 4 bases and V 0 bases, and 2 bases lay outside the gene matches. The CDR3 loop spans 14 amino acids. Per the germline V gene, CDR1 is LGHDT and CDR2 is YNNKEL (reference sequence). The CDR3 region is CASSQDQGGYGYTF. For the CDR3, the DNA is TGTGCCAGCAGCCAAGATCAGGGGGGCTATGGCTACACCTTC.

This clonotype was observed a handful of times. V and J are TRBV7-9 and TRBJ2-1; 12 nucleotides line up with TRBD2. This CDR3 region has 18 residues. The junction had 8 bases not matched to a gene; V was cut back by 5 bases and J by 0 bases. Germline CDR1 is SEHNR and CDR2 is FQNEAQ (reference sequence). CDR3 nucleotides: TGTGCCAGCAGCCCAACGACTAGCGGGGGTGACTCCTACAATGAGCAGTTCTTC. As protein: CASSPTTSGGDSYNEQFF.

The CDR3 sequence is CSVRRRLSDGQYF. CDR3 in DNA: TGCAGCGTTCGACGCAGATTGAGTGATGGGCAGTACTTC. V usage is TRBV29-1 and J usage is TRBJ2-7; D not resolved. Between the trimmed V and J ends, which lost 5 bases and 9 bases, there was a span of 20 bases. Germline assignment: CDR1 SQVTM and CDR2 ANQGSEA. The CDR3 spans 13 residues.

In this sample, this clonotype turned up a few times. V is TRBV20-1 and J is TRBJ2-7, with 7 nucleotides matching TRBD2. The CDR3 runs 15 residues. CDR1 and CDR2 from the germline V gene are DFQATT and SNEGSKA (reference sequence). The junction had 16 bases not matched to a gene; V was cut back by 6 bases and J by 5 bases. The CDR3 region has the DNA TGCAGTGCCCTTCTCCCGGGACTAACAAGGCACGAGCAGTACTTC. Protein product: CSALLPGLTRHEQYF.

This chain connects TRBV11-2 to TRBJ2-3, with 7 bases that match TRBD1. V was clipped by 5 bases and J by 2 bases; unmatched bases: 7. The germline gives CDR1 SGHAT, CDR2 FQNNGV. This CDR3 region has 15 residues. The CDR3 protein is CASSADRSYTDTQYF. As DNA, the CDR3 is TGTGCCAGCAGCGCGGACAGGTCCTACACAGATACGCAGTATTTT. Together with reference TRBV11-2 and TRBJ2-3, the CDR3 gives the full variable domain: EAGVAQSPRYKIIEKRQSVAFWCNPISGHATLYWYQQILGQGPKLLIQFQNNGVVDDSQLPKDRFSAERLKGVDSTLKIQPAKLEDSAVYLCASSADRSYTDTQYFGPGTRLTVL.

This sequence joins TRBV7-6 and TRBJ2-6, with 7 bases fitting TRBD1. This CDR3 comprises 18 residues. The junction had 10 bases not matched to a gene; V was cut back by 5 bases and J by 0 bases. Germline CDR1 SGHVS, CDR2 FNYEAQ. In nucleotides, the CDR3 is TGTGCCAGCAGCGGAAGGGACAGCGCTCTCTCTGGGGCCAACGTCCTGACTTTC. Its translation: CASSGRDSALSGANVLTF.

The CDR3 DNA follows: TGTGCCAGCATGGGAGGGAGTAGTCAGCCCCGGCATTTT. Amino acid sequence: CASMGGSSQPRHF. This chain joins TRBV21-1 and TRBJ1-5. TRBV21-1 is recorded as a pseudogene. CDR3 length: 13 amino acids.

This clonotype appeared a few times. The rearrangement links TRBV29-1 to TRBJ2-2; 8 nucleotides agree with TRBD2. J gave up 1 base and V 6 bases, and 4 bases lay outside the gene matches. Germline V gene lookup returns CDR1 SQVTM and CDR2 ANQGSEA. This CDR3 is 14 amino acids long. For the CDR3, the DNA is TGCAGCGTCTTTAGCGGGGTGAACACCGGGGAGCTGTTTTTT. Protein: CSVFSGVNTGELFF.

The J gene is TRBJ1-3, the V gene TRBV7-2, with D uncertain. Per germline, CDR1 SGHTA and CDR2 FQGNSA. Between the trimmed V and J ends, which lost 6 bases and 0 bases, there was a span of 12 bases. The length of the CDR3 is 15 residues. The CDR3, as DNA: TGTGCCAGCAGTACGGACGGATACTCTGGAAACACCATATATTTT. This codes for CASSTDGYSGNTIYF.

This chain joins TRBV20-1 and TRBJ2-7; D may be TRBD1 or TRBD2 (5 bases each). Germline loops: CDR1 DFQATT, CDR2 SNEGSKA (reference sequence). The CDR3 extends over 12 amino acids. V was trimmed by 5 bases and J by 4 bases, leaving 12 bases between them. The CDR3 region is CSAHGGVYEQYF. In DNA form, the CDR3 reads TGCAGTGCTCATGGGGGAGTTTACGAGCAGTACTTC.